The present T cell receptor (beta chain) was sequenced within a study of blood T cell repertoires in COVID-19 (dated by TCRdb to 2020 to 2021). As for the study more broadly: Samples covering the acute and convalescent phases of COVID-19 were provided by collaborators in the United States, Italy and Spain. The prospective study material was composed of cDNA or gDNA derived from T cells, B-cell-depleted T cells, or PBMCs. Deeply sampled blood TCRbeta repertoires from subjects exposed to, actively infected with, or recovered from COVID-19 were included in the dataset. The repertoires were made available in a free public database intended to serve as a resource for research on the immune response to SARS-CoV-2. The samples were drawn from the first 160 participants of the ongoing ImmuneRACE study and from 1,254 subjects provided by 6 global collaborators. Nearly every sample came with metadata listing a de-identified subject ID, COVID-19 status, age in years and sex. HLA class I and class II types, where available, came from metadata supplied by the sample provider rather than from assay-based typing. The paper's findings and limits, for the study overall: Clinical and demographic metadata were provided uncurated, with the amount varying by source and participant.

As regards this clone: Its antigen remains undetermined. No quality values exist for individual bases; no much larger clone is one base distant.

TCRbeta CDR3 regions were amplified from genomic DNA by means of the immunoSEQ Assay, a bias-controlled multiplex PCR. The original methods were these. The number of nucleated cells in each sample was estimated by amplification of reference gene primers within the assay. To quantify the absolute abundance of each unique TCRbeta CDR3 rearrangement, sequence reads were collapsed and filtered. For each sample, productive Simpson clonality was calculated by taking the square root of Simpson's diversity index across productive rearrangements. The source is immuneACCESS, and TCRdb retained only in-frame sequences with V and J called. Part of the clones is not carried over; for the studies checked, unresolved V genes explain less than half of this, and the remainder is unexplained. V and J calls and clone size are as listed in that table; D and trimming were resolved from the DNA. Recorded for this sample are hundreds of thousands of clones; about 86% of them occurred a single time. The top ten constitute 3% to 4% of the sample.

Participants in the prospective study were enrolled through a virtual design, were aged roughly 18 to 100 years, and lived in 20 to 30 United States geographic areas. Cohort assignment in the prospective study relied on participant-reported clinical history from a screening survey and a study questionnaire. Each participant in the prospective study had whole blood, serum and a nasopharyngeal or oropharyngeal swab collected by mobile phlebotomists. Prospective study participants could optionally give additional blood draws and questionnaires over a roughly 2-month period. Blood samples from the prospective study were shipped frozen or at room temperature prior to DNA extraction. From cysteine to phenylalanine, the CDR3 is 15 amino acids long. Of all the DNA, just the CDR3 is kept, 45 bases in frame from base 1. As encoded in the germline V gene (reference sequence), CDR1 is LNHNV while CDR2 is YYDKDF. V loses 3 bases, J loses 5 bases, and the germline ends lie 16 bases apart.

The chain joins TRBV15 to TRBJ2-5; a tentative D call is TRBD1 (6 bases match). This clonotype was obtained from a woman in her thirties or forties with acute COVID-19. Sequenced material: PBMCs or T cells enriched from blood (not recorded which). The DNA sequence is TGTGCCACCAGCAGGGACAACAGGGTCAGGGAGACCCAGTACTTC. Translated, it gives CATSRDNRVRETQYF.